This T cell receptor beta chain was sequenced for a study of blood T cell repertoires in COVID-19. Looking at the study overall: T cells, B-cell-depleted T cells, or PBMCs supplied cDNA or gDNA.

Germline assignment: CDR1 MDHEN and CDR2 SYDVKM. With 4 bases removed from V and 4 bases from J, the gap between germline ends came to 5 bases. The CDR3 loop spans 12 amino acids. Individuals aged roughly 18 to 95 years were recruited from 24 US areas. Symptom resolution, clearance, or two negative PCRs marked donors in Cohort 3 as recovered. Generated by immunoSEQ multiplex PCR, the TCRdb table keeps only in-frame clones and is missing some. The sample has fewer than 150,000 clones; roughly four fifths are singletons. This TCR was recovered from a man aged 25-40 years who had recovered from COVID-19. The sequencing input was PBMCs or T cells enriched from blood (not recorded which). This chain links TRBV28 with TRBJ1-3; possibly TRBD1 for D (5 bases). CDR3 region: CASSSGGNTIYF. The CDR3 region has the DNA TGTGCCAGCAGTTCAGGGGGAAACACCATATATTTT.